The text below deals with one T cell receptor (beta chain). Its antigen is unidentified. These data come from a study of CD8+CD57+ T cells in acquired aplastic anemia. Across the whole study: When averaged, DNA from sorted CD4+ and CD8+ cells came to approximately 3.2 ug. Overall study results and limits: A significant difference in CD8+ Simpson's diversity between patients and controls was not found.

The CDR3 spans 13 residues. Germline values: CDR1 ENHRY, CDR2 SYGVKD. V was cut by 0 bases and J by 7 bases, with 7 bases left in between. Profiling of TCR beta VDJ combinations and CDR3 sequences used genomic DNA as template. TCRdb reanalysed the reads using MiXCR and keeps one entry per CDR3 protein. Of about 130,000 distinct CDR3 sequences listed, roughly 40% are singletons. Sequencing was performed on sorted CD4+, CD8+, or CD8+CD57+ T cells (not recorded which) from PBMCs. The source of this sequence is a human donor in good health, serving as a control. The rearrangement uses TRBV10-3 and TRBJ2-1, with no clear D. The CDR3 here is CAISESTFNEQFF. CDR3 in DNA: TGTGCCATCAGTGAGTCAACTTTTAATGAGCAGTTCTTC.